The 32 T cell receptor beta chains given below trace back to one sample, sequenced in a study of somatic mutations in cytotoxic T cells in rheumatoid arthritis. Clones were read by immunoSEQ multiplex PCR, and TCRdb kept only the in-frame ones, dropping some. Among approximately 14,000 clones listed, 70% to 75% were seen once. The specimen was CD8+ T cells sorted from blood. Receptors were obtained from an adult with rheumatoid arthritis.

This clone was recorded only once. This sequence joins TRBV29-1 and TRBJ2-1; D perhaps matches TRBD2 (6 bases). The CDR3 has 14 amino acids. CDR1 is SQVTM, CDR2 ANQGSEA, per germline. V lost 6 bases to trimming and J lost 2 bases, with 14 bases between them. CDR3 nucleotide sequence: TGCAGCGTCTTACCGGGACTGACCTACAATGAGCAGTTCTTC. Its translation: CSVLPGLTYNEQFF.

In this sample, this clone turned up once. The chain recombines TRBV11-2 with TRBJ2-5, with D hard to call. The CDR3 covers 13 residues. The germline gives CDR1 SGHAT, CDR2 FQNNGV. Trimming pared 1 base from V and 6 bases from J, leaving 9 bases between. The DNA for the CDR3 is TGTGCCAGCAGCTTAGTGGACGTGCAGACCCAGTACTTC. Translation gives CASSLVDVQTQYF.

This chain connects TRBV4-2 to TRBJ2-7, with 7 bases that match TRBD1. Trimming at V came to 0 bases and at J to 1 base, leaving 6 bases not matched to a gene. Germline V gives CDR1 LGHNA, CDR2 YNFKEQ. The CDR3 sequence is 16 residues long. The CDR3 DNA reads as TGTGCCAGCAGCCAAGATTGGGCACAGGGGTCCTACGAGCAGTACTTC. Protein: CASSQDWAQGSYEQYF.

The CDR3, as DNA: TGTGCCAGCGGCGGACAGGGGGAGGCCGGGGAGCTGTTTTTT. Protein product: CASGGQGEAGELFF. The V gene is TRBV7-2, the J gene TRBJ2-2; 10 nucleotides match TRBD1. The CDR3 is 14 amino acids. V lost 8 bases, J lost 6 bases, and 6 bases stayed unmatched. CDR1 and CDR2 (germline): SGHTA, FQGNSA.

The chain carries TRBV13 and TRBJ2-7, with 10 bases that match TRBD1. The CDR3 loop spans 13 amino acids. Germline assignment: CDR1 PRHDT and CDR2 FYEKMQ (reference sequence). J was trimmed by 3 bases and V by 7 bases; bases with no gene match: 3. CDR3 region: CASTGTGDYEQYF. The CDR3, as DNA: TGTGCCAGCACCGGGACAGGGGACTACGAGCAGTACTTC.

J is TRBJ1-2 and V is TRBV10-3; 9 bases agree with TRBD1. This CDR3 is built from 16 residues. V shed 2 bases and J 4 bases; nucleotides not matched to a gene: 8. CDR1 and CDR2 (germline): ENHRY, SYGVKD. The CDR3 reads CAISEETGGASYGYTF. As DNA, the CDR3 is TGTGCCATCAGTGAGGAAACAGGGGGCGCTAGCTATGGCTACACCTTC.

J is TRBJ1-1 and V is TRBV19; perhaps TRBD1 as D (6 bases). Germline V gene data show CDR1 as LNHDA and CDR2 as SQIVND (reference sequence). The CDR3 runs 16 residues. Trimming took off 0 bases at V and 0 bases at J, with 11 bases between the two ends. CDR3 nucleotide sequence: TGTGCCAGTAGTATAGAGCGGACAGCAGTGAACACTGAAGCTTTCTTT. Translation: CASSIERTAVNTEAFF.

In this sample, this clone turned up a few times. The chain uses TRBV13 and TRBJ1-5, with D perhaps TRBD1 (6 bases). Germline CDR1 is PRHDT and CDR2 is FYEKMQ (reference sequence). CDR3 length equals 14 residues. Trimming left V 3 bases short and J 7 bases short, with 13 bases between. CDR3 residues: CASSLGAGDQPQHF. The CDR3 bases are TGTGCCAGCAGCTTGGGGGCAGGGGACCAGCCCCAGCATTTT.

The chain carries TRBV4-1 and TRBJ2-7; D ambiguous. CDR1 is MGHRA, CDR2 YSYEKL, per germline. V lost 8 bases and J lost 3, with 14 bases in between. The CDR3 is made up of 13 amino acids. The DNA for the CDR3 is TGCGCCAGCTCCACTGCTGCCCGCTACGAGCAGTACTTC. Translation: CASSTAARYEQYF.

This clone has only a few counts. The chain combines TRBV5-1 with TRBJ2-7; 8 bases agree with TRBD1. The CDR3 contains 15 residues. The V segment lost 4 bases and the J segment 5 bases; nucleotides outside the gene matches: 11. CDR1 and CDR2 from the germline V gene are SGHRS and YFSETQ. The CDR3 is CASSDGQGYLDEQYF. In nucleotides, the CDR3 is TGCGCCAGCAGCGACGGACAGGGTTACCTCGACGAGCAGTACTTC.

This clone is classed as medium-sized. V is TRBV7-6 and J is TRBJ2-5, with TRBD2 as a possible D gene (6 bases). V was cut by 4 bases and J by 2 bases, with 14 bases left in between. The CDR3 length is 15 residues. Germline assignment: CDR1 SGHVS and CDR2 FNYEAQ. The CDR3 DNA reads TGTGCCAGCAGCTACAGACGGGGGTCTCAAGAGACCCAGTACTTC. Translating it yields CASSYRRGSQETQYF.

This chain joins TRBV7-9 and TRBJ2-7; perhaps TRBD2 as D (5 bases). The length of the CDR3 is 17 residues. Trimming removed 5 bases from V and 0 bases from J, with 20 bases in between. Germline assignment: CDR1 SEHNR and CDR2 FQNEAQ (reference sequence). The CDR3 is CASSPSGGSPHSYEQYF. CDR3 DNA sequence: TGTGCCAGCAGCCCGAGCGGCGGCAGCCCCCACTCCTACGAGCAGTACTTC. Combining the CDR3 with reference TRBV7-9 and TRBJ2-7 gives the whole variable domain DTGVSQNPRHKITKRGQNVTFRCDPISEHNRLYWYRQTLGQGPEFLTYFQNEAQLEKSRLLSDRFSAERPKGSFSTLEIQRTEQGDSAMYLCASSPSGGSPHSYEQYFGPGTRLTVT.

V and J are TRBV4-1 and TRBJ2-1; 9 bases match TRBD1. Germline CDR1 MGHRA, CDR2 YSYEKL. V lost 4 bases, J lost 7 bases, and 5 bases stayed unmatched. The CDR3 runs 14 residues. CDR3 DNA sequence: TGCGCCAGCAGCCTACTAGACAGGGGGAATGAGCAGTTCTTC. Translated, it gives CASSLLDRGNEQFF.

Comment on this clone: One end of the junction does not line up with germline, which may come from a read error. The sample has other DNA sequences that encode this CDR3 too. V is TRBV28 and J is TRBJ2-6; D gene ambiguous. This CDR3 spans 13 amino acids. Per germline, CDR1 MDHEN and CDR2 SYDVKM. The CDR3 sequence is CASSLAGANVLTF. The CDR3 DNA sequence: TGTGCCAGTAGTTTGGCTGGGGCCAACGTCCTGACTTTC.

The J gene is TRBJ1-1, the V gene TRBV28; 7 bases line up with TRBD1. The CDR3 has 14 residues. With V trimmed by 2 bases and J by 4 bases, 4 bases remained unmatched. Germline CDR1 is MDHEN and CDR2 is SYDVKM. The CDR3 sequence: CASSLGQGGTEAFF. Here the CDR3 DNA reads TGTGCCAGCAGTTTAGGCCAGGGGGGCACTGAAGCTTTCTTT.

This chain joins TRBV30 and TRBJ2-7; 8 bases line up with TRBD1. CDR1 GTSNPN and CDR2 SVGIG come from the germline V gene (reference sequence). This CDR3 region has 15 residues. V dropped 0 bases and J dropped 5; count of bases not matched to a gene: 9. The CDR3 bases are TGTGCCTGGAGTGTACCGAGGACAGGGAAGAACGAGCAGTACTTC. This encodes CAWSVPRTGKNEQYF.

The gene calls are TRBV28 and TRBJ2-5; D unclear. With 5 bases removed from V and 5 bases from J, the gap between germline ends came to 18 bases. Germline values: CDR1 MDHEN, CDR2 SYDVKM. This CDR3 spans 15 amino acids. The CDR3: CASSTQIKARETQYF. The CDR3, as DNA: TGTGCCAGCAGTACCCAAATTAAGGCTAGGGAGACCCAGTACTTC.

V usage is TRBV7-6 and J usage is TRBJ1-5; no firm D call. The germline V gene has CDR1 SGHVS and CDR2 FNYEAQ. CDR3 length: 13 residues. The V and J ends lost 1 base and 9 bases respectively, with 10 bases between them. CDR3 in DNA: TGTGCCAGCAGCTTAGAAAAGGTGGGGCCCCAGCATTTT. This translates into CASSLEKVGPQHF. Full variable domain (remainder filled in from reference TRBV7-6 and TRBJ1-5): GAGVSQSPRYKVTKRGQDVALRCDPISGHVSLYWYRQALGQGPEFLTYFNYEAQQDKSGLPNDRFSAERPEGSISTLTIQRTEQRDSAMYRCASSLEKVGPQHFGDGTRLSIL.

The genes are TRBV28 and TRBJ2-3, with 11 bases matching TRBD2. This CDR3 is 17 amino acids long. Trimming removed 3 bases from V and 3 bases from J; junction bases left unmatched: 8. CDR1 MDHEN and CDR2 SYDVKM come from the germline V gene. The CDR3 is CASSLSGLAGGTDTQYF. In nucleotides, the CDR3 is TGTGCCAGCAGTTTGAGTGGGCTAGCGGGAGGAACAGATACGCAGTATTTT.

J is TRBJ2-1 and V is TRBV19; 7 bases fit TRBD2. The CDR3 covers 14 residues. J lost 10 bases, V lost 3 bases, and 9 bases had no gene match. The germline CDR1 and CDR2 sequences are LNHDA and SQIVND (reference sequence). This chain's CDR3 is CASSMGDYLSEQFF. CDR3 nucleotide sequence: TGTGCCAGTAGTATGGGGGACTACCTTTCGGAGCAGTTCTTC.

This clone was counted a single time. This rearrangement joins TRBV30 to TRBJ2-7; tentatively, D is TRBD2 (6 bases). V was cut by 0 bases and J by 0 bases, with 6 bases left in between. The germline V gene has CDR1 GTSNPN and CDR2 SVGIG (reference sequence). There are 13 residues in the CDR3. CDR3 residues: CAWSVGGSYEQYF. The CDR3 nucleotides read TGTGCCTGGAGTGTGGGGGGCTCCTACGAGCAGTACTTC.

The gene calls are TRBV5-6 and TRBJ2-3, with TRBD1 matching 9 bases. This CDR3 is 15 amino acids long. Trimming removed 4 bases from V and 4 bases from J; junction bases left unmatched: 7. Per the germline V gene, CDR1 is SGHDT and CDR2 is YYEEEE. This CDR3 is CASSPTGGGADTQYF. In DNA, the CDR3 is TGTGCCAGCAGCCCGACAGGGGGGGGTGCAGATACGCAGTATTTT.

J is TRBJ1-2 and V is TRBV20-1; the D is unclear. Germline values: CDR1 DFQATT, CDR2 SNEGSKA (reference sequence). V was clipped by 0 bases and J by 7 bases, with 0 bases between them. The CDR3 covers 9 residues. The CDR3 region is CSARDGYTF. The CDR3 bases are TGCAGTGCTAGAGATGGCTACACCTTC.

The V call is TRBV29-1, the J call TRBJ1-2; D unclear. The V and J ends lost 6 bases and 3 bases respectively, with 23 bases between them. Germline V gene data show CDR1 as SQVTM and CDR2 as ANQGSEA. The CDR3 contains 16 residues. The DNA for the CDR3 is TGCAGCGTCCCCCTCGGGTGCTTTCTTCGGGACTATGGCTACACCTTC. Translation: CSVPLGCFLRDYGYTF.

V and J are TRBV6-6 and TRBJ2-5, with TRBD2 matching over 8 bases. With V trimmed by 0 bases and J by 3 bases, 3 bases remained unmatched. The germline gives CDR1 MNHNY, CDR2 SVGAGI (reference sequence). The CDR3 sequence is 15 residues long. The CDR3 loop is CASSYSFSGEETQYF. In DNA, the CDR3 is TGTGCCAGCAGTTACTCGTTTAGCGGGGAAGAGACCCAGTACTTC.

The genes are TRBV4-1 and TRBJ1-5; TRBD1 might be the D (6 bases). With 4 bases removed from V and 7 bases from J, the gap between germline ends came to 20 bases. Germline CDR1 MGHRA, CDR2 YSYEKL. This CDR3 has 16 amino acids. The CDR3 loop is CASSLSRGGLEQPQHF. CDR3 DNA sequence: TGCGCCAGCAGCCTTTCAAGAGGGGGGCTGGAACAGCCCCAGCATTTT.

V usage is TRBV2 and J usage is TRBJ2-5; 12 bases agree with TRBD2. CDR3 size: 16 residues. V lost 4 bases, J lost 5 bases, and 8 bases stayed unmatched. CDR1 and CDR2 (germline): SNHLY, FYNNEI. CDR3 coding DNA: TGTGCCAGCAGTGTAACGACTAGCGGGAGCTCTGAGACCCAGTACTTC. This translates into CASSVTTSGSSETQYF.

A word on this clone: Mismatch with germline at one junction end may stem from a read error. The J gene is TRBJ1-1, the V gene TRBV19; unclear D gene. This CDR3 is 14 amino acids long. The V gene's germline CDR1 is LNHDA and CDR2 SQIVND (reference sequence). CDR3 coding DNA: TGTGCCAGTAGTCTAGACATCTCTAACACTGAAGCTTTCTTT. Protein product: CASSLDISNTEAFF.

This chain joins TRBV4-2 and TRBJ2-2; 9 nucleotides agree with TRBD2. This CDR3 is built from 17 residues. Germline V lookup: CDR1 LGHNA, CDR2 YNFKEQ. The V gene end was trimmed by 4 bases and the J gene end by 1 base; junction bases not matched to a gene: 7. CDR3 in DNA: TGTGCCAGCAGCCTTTCTTTTAGCGGGGGGAACACCGGGGAGCTGTTTTTT. Protein sequence: CASSLSFSGGNTGELFF.

The genes are TRBV6-4 and TRBJ2-2; D not resolved. The germline gives CDR1 MRHNA, CDR2 SNTAGT. Trimming left V 4 bases short and J 0 bases short, with 3 bases between. The CDR3 has 13 residues. The CDR3 is CASSAPNTGELFF. DNA for the CDR3: TGTGCCAGCAGTGCTCCGAACACCGGGGAGCTGTTTTTT.

The rearrangement joins TRBV30 to TRBJ2-6; the D is unclear. Germline loops: CDR1 GTSNPN, CDR2 SVGIG (reference sequence). V was shortened by 0 bases and J by 0 bases, with 6 bases between the two germline ends. There are 15 residues in the CDR3. CDR3 DNA: TGTGCCTGGAGTGTCTTAGGCTCTGGGGCCAACGTCCTGACTTTC. As protein: CAWSVLGSGANVLTF.

This chain connects TRBV29-1 to TRBJ2-1; possible D gene TRBD1, 8 bases. The CDR3 length is 13 residues. Germline CDR1 SQVTM, CDR2 ANQGSEA. The germline V and J ends were trimmed by 4 bases and 6 bases, with 13 bases remaining between them. The CDR3 region has the DNA TGCAGCGTTGGACAGGGGAGGGGCAATGAGCAGTTCTTC. Translation gives CSVGQGRGNEQFF.